This TCR beta chain was sequenced during a study of cytomegalovirus exposure and HLA in healthy donors. It was with 60 Vbeta and 13 Jbeta primers that the PCR ran. Assay: immunoSEQ multiplex PCR; the TCRdb copy retains only in-frame clones and omits some. The sample consists of under 150,000 clones, around 9.6% of them appearing once. Trimming removed 0 bases from V and 4 bases from J, with 12 bases in between. The germline gives CDR1 LGHNA, CDR2 YNFKEQ. The CDR3 contains 16 residues. Sequencing input: PBMCs. This clonotype originated in a male donor in good health and CMV-seronegative. V is TRBV4-2 and J is TRBJ1-4, with D maybe TRBD1 (6 bases). The CDR3 here is CASSQDPRGGNEKLFF. The CDR3 bases are TGTGCCAGCAGCCAAGATCCAAGGGGGGGTAATGAAAAACTGTTTTTT.